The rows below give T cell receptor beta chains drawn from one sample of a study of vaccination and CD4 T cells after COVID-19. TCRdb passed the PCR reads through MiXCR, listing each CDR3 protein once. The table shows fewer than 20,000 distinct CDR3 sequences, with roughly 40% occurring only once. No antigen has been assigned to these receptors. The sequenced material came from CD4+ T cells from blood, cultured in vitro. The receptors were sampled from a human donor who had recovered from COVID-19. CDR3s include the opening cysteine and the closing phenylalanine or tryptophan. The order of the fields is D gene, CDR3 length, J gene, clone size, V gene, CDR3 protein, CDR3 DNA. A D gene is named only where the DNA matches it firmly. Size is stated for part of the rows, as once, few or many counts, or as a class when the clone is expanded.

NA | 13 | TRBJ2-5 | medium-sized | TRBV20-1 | CSAPTRAQETQYF | TGCAGTGCCCCAACTAGGGCACAAGAGACCCAGTACTTC
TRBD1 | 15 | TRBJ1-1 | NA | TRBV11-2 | CASSPWTGRSTEAFF | TGTGCCAGCAGCCCTTGGACAGGCCGAAGCACTGAAGCTTTCTTT
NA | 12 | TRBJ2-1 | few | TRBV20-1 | CSARGLFNEQFF | TGCAGTGCTAGAGGGCTGTTCAATGAGCAGTTCTTC
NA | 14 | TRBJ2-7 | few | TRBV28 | CASSPRVVWSGQYF | TGTGCCAGCAGCCCTAGGGTGGTTTGGTCGGGGCAGTACTTC
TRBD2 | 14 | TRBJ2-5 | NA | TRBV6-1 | CASSERGTKETQYF | TGTGCCAGCAGCGAGCGGGGGACTAAGGAGACCCAGTACTTC
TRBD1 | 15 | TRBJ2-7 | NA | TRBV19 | CASTGPGQGSYEQYF | TGTGCCAGTACCGGACCAGGACAGGGCTCGTACGAGCAGTACTTC
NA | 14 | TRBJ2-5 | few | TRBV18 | CASSGGSRDETQYF | TGTGCCAGCTCAGGAGGAAGCCGGGATGAGACCCAGTACTTC
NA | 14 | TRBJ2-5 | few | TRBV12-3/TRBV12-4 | CASSLTRRQETQYF | TGTGCCAGCAGTTTAACTCGCCGGCAAGAGACCCAGTACTTC
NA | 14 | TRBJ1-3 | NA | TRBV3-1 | CASSIWGTGNTIYF | TGTGCCAGCAGCATCTGGGGGACTGGAAACACCATATATTTT
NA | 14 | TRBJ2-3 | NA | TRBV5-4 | CASTSRRSTDTQYF | TGTGCCAGCACCTCCCGGAGATCGACAGATACGCAGTATTTT
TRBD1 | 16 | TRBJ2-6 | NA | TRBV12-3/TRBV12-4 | CASRPTGAVGANVLTF | TGTGCCAGCAGACCAACAGGGGCAGTTGGGGCCAACGTCCTGACTTTC
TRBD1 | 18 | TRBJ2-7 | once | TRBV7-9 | CASSFKTGTGVSSYEQYF | TGTGCCAGCAGCTTTAAAACCGGGACAGGGGTTAGCTCCTACGAGCAGTACTTC
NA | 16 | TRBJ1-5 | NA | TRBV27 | CASSLSGAGKNQPQHF | TGTGCCAGCAGTTTATCGGGTGCGGGGAAAAATCAGCCCCAGCATTTT
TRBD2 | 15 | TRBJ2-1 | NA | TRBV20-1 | CSAWTSGTAYNEQFF | TGCAGTGCTTGGACTAGCGGGACAGCCTACAATGAGCAGTTCTTC
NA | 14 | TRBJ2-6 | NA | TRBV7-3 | CASSRGPGANVLTF | TGTGCCAGCAGCCGGGGTCCCGGGGCCAACGTCCTGACTTTC
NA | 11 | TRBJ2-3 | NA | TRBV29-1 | CSVEITDTQYF | TGCAGCGTTGAAATCACAGATACGCAGTATTTT
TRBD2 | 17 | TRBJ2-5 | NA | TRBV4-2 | CASSQVAGASGQETQYF | TGTGCCAGCAGCCAAGTCGCCGGGGCTAGCGGACAAGAGACCCAGTACTTC
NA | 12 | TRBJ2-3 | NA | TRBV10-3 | CATSVQADTQYF | TGTGCCACCTCCGTCCAAGCAGATACGCAGTATTTT
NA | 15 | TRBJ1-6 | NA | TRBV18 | CASSPPPGRNSPLHF | TGTGCCAGCTCACCACCACCCGGGAGGAATTCACCCCTCCACTTT
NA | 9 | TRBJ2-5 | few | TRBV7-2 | CAIGETQYF | TGTGCCATAGGAGAGACCCAGTACTTC
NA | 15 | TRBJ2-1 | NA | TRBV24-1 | CATSAVKRANNEQFF | TGTGCCACCAGTGCCGTAAAGCGGGCTAACAATGAGCAGTTCTTC
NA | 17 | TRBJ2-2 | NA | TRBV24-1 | CATSDSAGRGHVGELFF | TGTGCCACCAGTGACTCGGCGGGGAGGGGGCATGTCGGGGAGCTGTTTTTT
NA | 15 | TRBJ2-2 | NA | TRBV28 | CASSSMAGPTGELFF | TGTGCCAGCAGTTCCATGGCGGGGCCCACCGGGGAGCTGTTTTTT
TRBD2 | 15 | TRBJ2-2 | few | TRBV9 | CASSPSSGNTGELFF | TGTGCCAGCAGCCCCTCTAGCGGAAACACCGGGGAGCTGTTTTTT
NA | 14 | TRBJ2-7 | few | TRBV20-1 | CSASGSGRRYEQYF | TGCAGTGCTAGTGGATCCGGACGTCGCTACGAGCAGTACTTC
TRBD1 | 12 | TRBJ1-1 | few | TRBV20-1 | CSARAGTGGAFF | TGCAGTGCTAGAGCCGGGACAGGGGGAGCTTTCTTT
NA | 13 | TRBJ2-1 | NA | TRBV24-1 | CATSDSLYNEQFF | TGTGCCACCAGTGATTCTTTGTACAATGAGCAGTTCTTC
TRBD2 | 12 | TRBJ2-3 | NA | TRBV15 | CATSRAGGTQYF | TGTGCCACCAGCAGAGCGGGAGGTACGCAGTATTTT
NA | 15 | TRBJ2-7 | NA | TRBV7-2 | CASSFNGARSYEQYF | TGTGCCAGCAGCTTCAACGGGGCCCGCTCCTACGAGCAGTACTTC
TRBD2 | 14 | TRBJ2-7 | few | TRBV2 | CASRPASGKYEQYF | TGTGCCAGCAGACCAGCTAGCGGGAAATACGAGCAGTACTTC
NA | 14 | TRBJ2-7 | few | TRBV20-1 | CSALQDAKENEQYF | TGCAGTGCGCTACAAGATGCTAAAGAAAACGAGCAGTACTTC
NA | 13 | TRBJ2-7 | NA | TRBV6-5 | CASSYLEGSEQYF | TGTGCCAGCAGTTACCTGGAAGGGTCCGAGCAGTACTTC
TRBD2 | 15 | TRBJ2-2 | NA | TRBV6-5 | CASSYGTSHTGELFF | TGTGCCAGCAGTTACGGGACTAGCCACACCGGGGAGCTGTTTTTT